Sequencing of this T cell receptor (beta chain) was carried out in a study of blood T cell repertoires in COVID-19. Per the original methods: Reference gene primers were amplified, and this amplification served to estimate nucleated cell counts. Data came from immunoSEQ multiplex PCR; TCRdb stores just in-frame clones and leaves some out. D and trimming were read from the DNA, whereas the V and J calls and clone size are those reported in that table. Here the sample spans around 180,000 clones, roughly 80% being singletons. The sample taken for sequencing was PBMCs or T cells enriched from blood (not recorded which). The sequence was obtained from a man aged 50 to 60 who had recovered from COVID-19.

For the CDR3, the DNA is TGTGCCAGCAGTGAAGTGGGCACTGCCGCTTCACCCCTCCACTTT. The encoded protein is CASSEVGTAASPLHF. The rearrangement joins TRBV2 to TRBJ1-6; D not resolved. CDR1 SNHLY and CDR2 FYNNEI come from the germline V gene. Trimming shortened V by 1 base and J by 9 bases, and 13 bases separated the two germline ends. The CDR3 runs to 15 residues.